This T cell receptor beta chain originates from a study of shared clonotypes between healthy human individuals. Study-wide background: Those who served as donors were a couple of women and a few men between the ages of 18 and 49. Three plates were used per donor for CD4 naive, three for CD4 memory, two for CD8 naive and one for CD8 memory.

Study-level findings and limits: Though the depth was large, rarefaction showed that sorted-subset sequencing was incomplete.

Study processing details: Quality scores were absent from the junction-only immunoSEQ sequences, so filtering differed. This table comes from immunoSEQ multiplex PCR, and its TCRdb copy is limited to in-frame clones, with some not included. That table gives V, J and clone size, and the DNA gave D and trimming. The repertoire holds hundreds of thousands of clones, with 74% as singletons. Per the germline V gene, CDR1 is SGHRS and CDR2 is YFSETQ. The ends lost 5 bases at V and 5 bases at J; junction bases unmatched: 8. This CDR3 has 16 residues. For this clone: The antigen is unknown.

The rearrangement links TRBV5-1 to TRBJ2-2, with TRBD1 matching over 11 bases. The receptor was isolated from a woman aged 25-40 years in good health. The sample consisted of memory CD4+ T cells sorted from blood. Subset in this sample: CD45RA-negative fraction. The CDR3 is CASSFGQGALTGELFF. Here the CDR3 DNA reads TGCGCCAGCAGTTTCGGACAGGGGGCCCTGACCGGGGAGCTGTTTTTT.